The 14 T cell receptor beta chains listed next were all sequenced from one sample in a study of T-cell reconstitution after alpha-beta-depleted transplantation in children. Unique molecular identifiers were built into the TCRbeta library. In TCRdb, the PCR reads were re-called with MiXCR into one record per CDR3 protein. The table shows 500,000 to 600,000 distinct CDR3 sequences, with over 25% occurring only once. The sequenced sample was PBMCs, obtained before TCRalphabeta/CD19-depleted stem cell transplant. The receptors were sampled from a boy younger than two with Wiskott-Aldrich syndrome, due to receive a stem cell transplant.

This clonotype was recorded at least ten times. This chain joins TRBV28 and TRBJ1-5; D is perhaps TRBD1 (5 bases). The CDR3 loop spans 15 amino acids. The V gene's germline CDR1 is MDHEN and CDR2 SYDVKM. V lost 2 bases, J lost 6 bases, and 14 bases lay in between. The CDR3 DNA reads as TGTGCCAGCAGTTTAGACGGCCAGGGCGGTCAGCCCCAGCATTTT. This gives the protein CASSLDGQGGQPQHF. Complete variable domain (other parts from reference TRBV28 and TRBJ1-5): DVKVTQSSRYLVKRTGEKVFLECVQDMDHENMFWYRQDPGLGLRLIYFSYDVKMKEKGDIPEGYSVSREKKERFSLILESASTNQTSMYLCASSLDGQGGQPQHFGDGTRLSIL.

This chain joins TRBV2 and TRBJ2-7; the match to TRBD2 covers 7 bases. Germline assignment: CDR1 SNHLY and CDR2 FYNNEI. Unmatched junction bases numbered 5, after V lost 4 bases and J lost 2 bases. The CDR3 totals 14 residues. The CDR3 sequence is CASSVRGRAYEQYF. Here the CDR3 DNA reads TGTGCCAGCAGTGTAAGAGGGAGGGCCTACGAGCAGTACTTC. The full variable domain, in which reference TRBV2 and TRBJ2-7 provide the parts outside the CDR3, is EPEVTQTPSHQVTQMGQEVILRCVPISNHLYFYWYRQILGQKVEFLVSFYNNEISEKSEIFDDQFSVERPDGSNFTLKIRSTKLEDSAMYFCASSVRGRAYEQYFGPGTRLTVT.

The CDR3 here is CAISERDSPSYEQYF. In nucleotides, the CDR3 is TGTGCCATCAGTGAAAGGGACAGCCCCTCCTACGAGCAGTACTTC. The genes are TRBV10-3 and TRBJ2-7, with 7 bases that match TRBD1. Germline CDR1 ENHRY, CDR2 SYGVKD. The CDR3 has 15 amino acids. V shed 3 bases, J shed 0 bases, and the junction held 5 bases outside the gene matches.

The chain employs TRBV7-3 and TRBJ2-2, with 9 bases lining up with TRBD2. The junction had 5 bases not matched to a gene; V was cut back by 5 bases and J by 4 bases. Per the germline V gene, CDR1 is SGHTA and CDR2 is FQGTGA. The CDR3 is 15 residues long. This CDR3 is CASSQTSGATGELFF. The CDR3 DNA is TGTGCCAGCAGCCAGACTAGCGGAGCCACCGGGGAGCTGTTTTTT.

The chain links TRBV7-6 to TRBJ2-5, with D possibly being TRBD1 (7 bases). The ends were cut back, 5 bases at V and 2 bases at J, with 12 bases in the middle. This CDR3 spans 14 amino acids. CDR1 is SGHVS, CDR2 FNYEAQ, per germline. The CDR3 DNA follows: TGTGCCAGCAGCCCAGGGGGGATTCAAGAGACCCAGTACTTC. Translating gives CASSPGGIQETQYF.

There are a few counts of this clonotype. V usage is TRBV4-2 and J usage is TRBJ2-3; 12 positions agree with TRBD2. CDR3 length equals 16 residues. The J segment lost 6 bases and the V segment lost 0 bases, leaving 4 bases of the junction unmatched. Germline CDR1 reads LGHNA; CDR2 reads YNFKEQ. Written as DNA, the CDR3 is TGTGCCAGCAGCCAAGAACTAGCGGGAGGAGGGGATACGCAGTATTTT. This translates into CASSQELAGGGDTQYF.

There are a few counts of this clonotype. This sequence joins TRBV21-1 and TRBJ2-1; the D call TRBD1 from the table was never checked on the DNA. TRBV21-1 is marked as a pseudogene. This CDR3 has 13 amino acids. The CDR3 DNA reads TGTGCCAGCAGCAAAGGAGGACGGGGTGAGCAGTTCTTC. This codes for CASSKGGRGEQFF.

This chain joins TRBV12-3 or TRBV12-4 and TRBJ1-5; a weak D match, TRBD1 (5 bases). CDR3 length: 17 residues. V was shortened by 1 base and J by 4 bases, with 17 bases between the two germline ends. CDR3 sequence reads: CASSLDRGRFSNQPQHF. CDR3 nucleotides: TGTGCCAGCAGTTTAGATCGGGGCAGGTTTTCTAATCAGCCCCAGCATTTT.

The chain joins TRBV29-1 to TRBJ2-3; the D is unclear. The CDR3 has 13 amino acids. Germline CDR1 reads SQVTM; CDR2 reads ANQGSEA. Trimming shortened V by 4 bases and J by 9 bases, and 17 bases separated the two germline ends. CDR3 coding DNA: TGCAGCGTTGGAGTAGTGGTTGGGGTCACGCAGTATTTT. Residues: CSVGVVVGVTQYF.

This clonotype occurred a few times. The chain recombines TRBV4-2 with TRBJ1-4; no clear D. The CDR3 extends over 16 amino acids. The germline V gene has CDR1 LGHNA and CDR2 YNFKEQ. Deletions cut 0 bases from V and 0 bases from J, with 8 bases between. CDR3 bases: TGTGCCAGCAGCCAAGAAGGCAGGACAACTAATGAAAAACTGTTTTTT. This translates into CASSQEGRTTNEKLFF.

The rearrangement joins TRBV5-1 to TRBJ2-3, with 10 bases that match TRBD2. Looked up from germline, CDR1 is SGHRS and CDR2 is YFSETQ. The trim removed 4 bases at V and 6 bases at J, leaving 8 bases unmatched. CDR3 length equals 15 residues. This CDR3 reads CASSLELAGLDTQYF. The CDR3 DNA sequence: TGCGCCAGCAGCCTAGAACTAGCGGGGTTGGATACGCAGTATTTT.

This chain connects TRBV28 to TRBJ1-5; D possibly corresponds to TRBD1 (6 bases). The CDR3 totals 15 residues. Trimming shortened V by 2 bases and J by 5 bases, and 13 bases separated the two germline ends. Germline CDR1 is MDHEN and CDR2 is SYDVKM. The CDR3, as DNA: TGTGCCAGCAGTTTAACAGGGCAGCATTATCAGCCCCAGCATTTT. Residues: CASSLTGQHYQPQHF.

The chain's CDR3 is CASSPLSGTFNNEQFF. As DNA, the CDR3 is TGTGCCAGCTCACCTCTAAGCGGGACCTTTAACAATGAGCAGTTCTTC. The V gene is TRBV18, the J gene TRBJ2-1, with 7 nucleotides matching TRBD2. Germline-derived CDR1 and CDR2 are KGHSH and LQKENI. V shed 3 bases, J shed 5 bases, and the junction held 10 bases outside the gene matches. CDR3 length equals 16 residues.

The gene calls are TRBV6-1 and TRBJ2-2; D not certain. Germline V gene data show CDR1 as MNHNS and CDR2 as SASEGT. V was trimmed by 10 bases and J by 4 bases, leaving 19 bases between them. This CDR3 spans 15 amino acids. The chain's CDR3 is CATRIAPRGTGELFF. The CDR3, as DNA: TGTGCCACCAGGATAGCTCCCCGAGGCACCGGGGAGCTGTTTTTT.